These 23 T cell receptor beta chains came from one sample sequenced in a study of neurological immune-mediated disorders. TCRdb ran MiXCR on the 5' RACE reads and lists one entry per CDR3 protein. The sample consists of tens of thousands of distinct CDR3 sequences, 5.5% to 8% of them appearing once. Sample: PBMCs. Source of these receptors: a woman in her thirties or forties in good health.

This clonotype was detected ten times or more. The rearrangement links TRBV5-1 to TRBJ2-7, with TRBD2 matching over 9 bases. Germline V lookup: CDR1 SGHRS, CDR2 YFSETQ. The CDR3 runs to 14 residues. J was trimmed by 6 bases and V by 0 bases; bases with no gene match: 4. CDR3 region: CASSLGSGSGEQYF. In DNA form, the CDR3 reads TGCGCCAGCAGCTTGGGTAGCGGGAGTGGCGAGCAGTACTTC.

This clonotype appeared many times. The rearrangement uses TRBV20-1 and TRBJ2-1; unclear D gene. Between the trimmed V and J ends, which lost 5 bases and 7 bases, there was a span of 9 bases. CDR1 is DFQATT and CDR2 is SNEGSKA in the germline V gene (reference sequence). This CDR3 has 11 amino acids. As DNA, the CDR3 is TGCAGTGCTGGAAATTTTAATGAGCAGTTCTTC. Its translation is CSAGNFNEQFF.

This clonotype was observed at least ten times. The genes are TRBV5-1 and TRBJ2-5; D remains unclear. CDR1 SGHRS and CDR2 YFSETQ come from the germline V gene. Trimming took off 4 bases at V and 2 bases at J, with 12 bases between the two ends. There are 14 residues in the CDR3. CDR3 region: CASSPTPAQETQYF. The CDR3, as DNA: TGCGCCAGCAGCCCCACGCCAGCTCAAGAGACCCAGTACTTC.

Many counts were recorded for this clonotype. The J gene is TRBJ2-1, the V gene TRBV5-6; 15 nucleotides match TRBD2. The V segment lost 0 bases and the J segment 0 bases; nucleotides outside the gene matches: 4. CDR3 length: 19 residues. CDR1 and CDR2 (germline): SGHDT, YYEEEE. The DNA for the CDR3 is TGTGCCAGCAGCTTGGTCGGGACTAGCGGGAGGAACTCCTACAATGAGCAGTTCTTC. It encodes CASSLVGTSGRNSYNEQFF.

Many counts were recorded for this clonotype. J is TRBJ1-5 and V is TRBV20-1; D gene unclear. Trimming left V 1 base short and J 4 bases short, with 8 bases between. The V gene's germline CDR1 is DFQATT and CDR2 SNEGSKA (reference sequence). There are 13 residues in the CDR3. The CDR3 here is CSARVQENQPQHF. The CDR3 nucleotides read TGCAGTGCTAGAGTCCAAGAGAATCAGCCCCAGCATTTT.

This clonotype was found many times. The chain recombines TRBV14 with TRBJ2-7; 9 bases align to TRBD1. The V gene's germline CDR1 is SGHDN and CDR2 FVKESK. The CDR3 has 15 residues. J was trimmed by 4 bases and V by 4 bases; bases with no gene match: 8. Written as DNA, the CDR3 is TGTGCCAGCAGCCTTCCTGGGACAGGGCTATACGAGCAGTACTTC. Its translation is CASSLPGTGLYEQYF.

This clonotype occurred many times. CDR3 DNA: TGTGCCAGCAGCCTCAGCTCATCTGGATTCCTGACAGATACGCAGTATTTT. Residues: CASSLSSSGFLTDTQYF. The chain is built from TRBV7-9 and TRBJ2-3; D gene uncertain. The germline V and J ends were trimmed by 5 bases and 3 bases, with 21 bases remaining between them. The CDR3 has 17 amino acids. Germline CDR1 SEHNR, CDR2 FQNEAQ (reference sequence).

This clonotype was seen many times. This may be a read error: a much more frequent sequence differs by one nucleotide. The chain carries TRBV15 and TRBJ2-2; either TRBD1 or TRBD2 may fit D (5 bases each). The CDR3 loop spans 19 amino acids. CDR1 is LNHNV and CDR2 is YYDKDF in the germline V gene (reference sequence). V was pared by 0 bases and J by 7 bases, with 24 bases between. The CDR3 loop reads CATSRDSDHGELRGGELFF. DNA of the CDR3: TGTGCCACCAGCAGAGATTCCGACCATGGGGAGTTGAGGGGCGGGGAGCTGTTTTTT.

About this clonotype: This sequence may be a read error, since a much larger clone differs from it by one base. The rearrangement uses TRBV5-5 and TRBJ2-1, with 10 bases aligning to TRBD2. The germline CDR1 and CDR2 sequences are SGHKS and YYEKEE (reference sequence). The CDR3 is 17 amino acids. Losses at the gene ends were 0 bases for V and 8 bases for J; bases not matched to a gene: 11. In DNA form, the CDR3 reads TGTGCCAGCAGCTTGGTTGCTAGCGGGGGTCTTAATCATGAGCAGTTCTTC. It is translated as CASSLVASGGLNHEQFF.

This clonotype is medium-sized (0.01 to 0.1%) within its sample. The chain links TRBV18 to TRBJ1-1; 7 bases are a match to TRBD1. The CDR3 sequence is 15 residues long. J was trimmed by 1 base and V by 3 bases; bases with no gene match: 5. Germline CDR1 reads KGHSH; CDR2 reads LQKENI. DNA of the CDR3: TGTGCCAGCTCACCCGCCGGGACAGCGAACACTGAAGCTTTCTTT. Translated, it gives CASSPAGTANTEAFF.

This clonotype was counted ten times or more. The chain is built from TRBV28 and TRBJ2-7, with TRBD1 as a possible D gene (6 bases). Looked up from germline, CDR1 is MDHEN and CDR2 is SYDVKM. This CDR3 is built from 12 residues. V dropped 6 bases and J dropped 4 bases, with 10 bases sitting between them. CDR3 protein: CASRGDRYEQYF. The CDR3 nucleotides are TGTGCCAGCAGGGGAGACAGGTACGAGCAGTACTTC.

This clonotype was seen many times. This chain uses TRBV3-1 with TRBJ2-7, with D perhaps TRBD1 (5 bases). The germline CDR1 and CDR2 sequences are LGHDT and YNNKEL (reference sequence). This CDR3 has 17 amino acids. With 4 bases removed from V and 3 bases from J, the gap between germline ends came to 22 bases. The CDR3 protein is CASSLLPQGSPDYEQYF. The CDR3 coding sequence is TGTGCCAGCAGCCTTTTGCCTCAGGGTTCCCCCGACTACGAGCAGTACTTC.

This chain connects TRBV29-1 to TRBJ1-1; the D is unclear. CDR1 is SQVTM and CDR2 is ANQGSEA in the germline V gene. The CDR3 contains 13 residues. Trimming shortened V by 6 bases and J by 0 bases, and 11 bases separated the two germline ends. The DNA of the CDR3 is TGCAGCGTGCTGAATACGGTGAACACTGAAGCTTTCTTT. Translated, it gives CSVLNTVNTEAFF.

This clonotype occurred many times. The J gene is TRBJ2-3, the V gene TRBV10-3, with D possibly matching TRBD1 (5 bases). The CDR3 spans 13 residues. V shed 10 bases and J shed 1 base, with 12 bases lying between them. CDR1 and CDR2 (germline): ENHRY, SYGVKD. The CDR3 sequence is CASSREGTDTQYF. For the CDR3, the DNA is TGTGCCAGTTCCAGGGAAGGCACAGATACGCAGTATTTT.

This clonotype was recorded many times. The chain joins TRBV7-7 to TRBJ2-1; perhaps TRBD2 as D (7 bases). V was shortened by 1 base and J by 8 bases, with 18 bases between the two germline ends. There are 16 residues in the CDR3. Germline CDR1 and CDR2: SSHAT and FNYEAQ (reference sequence). The CDR3: CASSLGGGGAMDEQFF. In nucleotides, the CDR3 is TGTGCCAGCAGCTTAGGTGGCGGGGGCGCGATGGATGAGCAGTTCTTC.

There are many counts of this clonotype. The V and J genes are TRBV10-3 and TRBJ2-7; 10 positions match TRBD2. After removal of 9 bases from V and 2 bases from J, the junction contained 7 bases not matched to a gene. The germline V gene has CDR1 ENHRY and CDR2 SYGVKD. The CDR3 runs 14 residues. CDR3 sequence reads: CAMATSGVTYEQYF. The CDR3 coding sequence is TGTGCCATGGCTACTAGCGGGGTTACCTACGAGCAGTACTTC.

This clonotype has a count of ten or more. In nucleotides, the CDR3 is TGTGCCAGCAGTTACCCGGGACAGGGGGAGGGGTCAGATACGCAGTATTTT. This gives the protein CASSYPGQGEGSDTQYF. The chain joins TRBV6-6 to TRBJ2-3, with TRBD1 matching over 11 bases. Germline CDR1 MNHNY, CDR2 SVGAGI (reference sequence). The CDR3 consists of 17 residues. Trimming removed 2 bases from V and 4 bases from J; junction bases left unmatched: 8.

At least ten counts were recorded for this clonotype. The chain joins TRBV20-1 to TRBJ2-7; perhaps TRBD2 as D (5 bases). Germline V lookup: CDR1 DFQATT, CDR2 SNEGSKA (reference sequence). The CDR3 contains 13 residues. The V gene lost 1 base and the J gene lost 6 bases, with 13 bases spanning the gap. CDR3 sequence (DNA): TGCAGTGCTAGAGGGCCGGGATGGGGCGAGCAGTACTTC. Its protein product is CSARGPGWGEQYF.

This clonotype has at least ten counts. This chain uses TRBV9 with TRBJ2-2; D may be TRBD1 or TRBD2 (5 bases each). Germline V gives CDR1 SGDLS, CDR2 YYNGEE. The germline V and J ends were trimmed by 4 bases and 3 bases, with 16 bases remaining between them. The CDR3 contains 16 residues. The CDR3 DNA reads TGTGCCAGCAGCCCCCCACCTGGGACCGACACCGGGGAGCTGTTTTTT. Its protein product is CASSPPPGTDTGELFF.

This clonotype was picked up many times. This rearrangement joins TRBV20-1 to TRBJ2-1; 7 bases are a match to TRBD1. The germline gives CDR1 DFQATT, CDR2 SNEGSKA (reference sequence). Trimming took 0 bases from V and 9 from J; bases not matched to a gene: 11. This CDR3 has 15 amino acids. CDR3 DNA sequence: TGCAGTGCTAGAGATGCCGAGTTAGGGGGCATTGAGCAGTTCTTC. It codes for CSARDAELGGIEQFF.

This clonotype was picked up many times. The CDR3 bases are TGCAGTGCTAGAGATGGAAACACAGTGGGCGAGCAGTACTTC. Protein: CSARDGNTVGEQYF. The V gene is TRBV20-1, the J gene TRBJ2-7; no definite D call. Germline CDR1 reads DFQATT; CDR2 reads SNEGSKA (reference sequence). The V and J ends lost 0 bases and 6 bases respectively, with 15 bases between them. This CDR3 is 14 amino acids long.

This clonotype was detected many times. The rearrangement links TRBV3-1 to TRBJ1-2; D gene unclear. The CDR3 length is 15 residues. Germline V gives CDR1 LGHDT, CDR2 YNNKEL (reference sequence). The V end was cut by 4 bases, the J end by 8 bases, with 20 bases between. The CDR3 DNA reads as TGTGCCAGCAGCCCACCTAAGATAGGAAACAGCGGCTACACCTTC. The encoded protein is CASSPPKIGNSGYTF.

This clonotype was seen many times. V is TRBV4-3 and J is TRBJ1-5; D is unclear. V dropped 0 bases and J dropped 2 bases, with 14 bases sitting between them. This CDR3 is built from 17 residues. From germline, CDR1 is LGHNA and CDR2 YSLEER. CDR3: CASSQEVFFPRNQPQHF. The CDR3 bases are TGCGCCAGCAGCCAAGAGGTTTTTTTCCCGCGCAATCAGCCCCAGCATTTT.